What follows are 5 T cell receptor beta chains derived from one specimen sequenced in a study of response to subunit inactivated influenza vaccine. TCRdb itself ran the RT-PCR reads through MiXCR, one entry per CDR3 protein. The sample consists of around 710,000 distinct CDR3 sequences, more than 11% of them appearing once. Material: PBMCs from blood, obtained 14 to 15 days before vaccination. The receptors originated from a man aged 50 or older who received an inactivated influenza vaccine.

This clonotype was recorded a few times. This sequence joins TRBV3-1 and TRBJ2-2, with TRBD1 as a possible D gene (5 bases). V shed 5 bases and J shed 6 bases, with 16 bases lying between them. CDR3 length equals 15 residues. Germline loops: CDR1 LGHDT, CDR2 YNNKEL (reference sequence). DNA of the CDR3: TGTGCCAGCAGCGGTCGCTTAGGGGTGGCCGGGGAGCTGTTTTTT. Encoded protein: CASSGRLGVAGELFF.

The chain joins TRBV28 to TRBJ1-2; 9 bases match TRBD1. V lost 2 bases, J lost 7 bases, and 14 bases stayed unmatched. The CDR3 covers 17 residues. The V gene's germline CDR1 is MDHEN and CDR2 SYDVKM. The CDR3, as DNA: TGTGCCAGCAGTTTACCACAACCGACAGGGGGTTTGGCTGGCTACACCTTC. It is translated as CASSLPQPTGGLAGYTF.

V gene TRBV27 combines with J gene TRBJ1-1, with unresolved D. Trimming took off 3 bases at V and 4 bases at J, with 12 bases between the two ends. There are 14 residues in the CDR3. Germline CDR1 and CDR2: MNHEY and SMNVEV (reference sequence). The CDR3 reads CASSLEGYGTEAFF. The CDR3 region has the DNA TGTGCCAGCAGTTTGGAGGGTTATGGCACTGAAGCTTTCTTT.

This chain joins TRBV20-1 and TRBJ2-1; unclear D gene. This CDR3 has 16 amino acids. Per the germline V gene, CDR1 is DFQATT and CDR2 is SNEGSKA (reference sequence). V was clipped by 0 bases and J by 0 bases, with 12 bases between them. CDR3 loop: CSARDFRRSSYNEQFF. The CDR3 DNA reads as TGCAGTGCTAGAGACTTTAGGAGAAGCTCCTACAATGAGCAGTTCTTC.

This clonotype was detected a few times. DNA of the CDR3: TGCAGTGCTAGAGATCCGCGGCCGGAGTGGGAGCAGTACTTC. This translates into CSARDPRPEWEQYF. The gene calls are TRBV20-1 and TRBJ2-7; no clear D gene. Germline V lookup: CDR1 DFQATT, CDR2 SNEGSKA (reference sequence). The CDR3 consists of 14 residues. V was clipped by 0 bases and J by 7 bases, with 16 bases between them.